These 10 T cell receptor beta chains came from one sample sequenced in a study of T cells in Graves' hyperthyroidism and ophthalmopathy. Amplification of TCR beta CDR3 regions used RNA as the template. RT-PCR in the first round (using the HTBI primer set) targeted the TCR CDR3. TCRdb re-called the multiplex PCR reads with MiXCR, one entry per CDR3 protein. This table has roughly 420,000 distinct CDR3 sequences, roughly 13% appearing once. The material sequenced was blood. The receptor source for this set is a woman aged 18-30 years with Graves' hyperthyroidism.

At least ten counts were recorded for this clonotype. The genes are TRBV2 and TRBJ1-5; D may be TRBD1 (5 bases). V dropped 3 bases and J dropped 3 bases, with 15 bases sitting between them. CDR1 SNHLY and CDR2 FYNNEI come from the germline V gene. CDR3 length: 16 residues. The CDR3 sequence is CASSDGLRTPNQPQHF. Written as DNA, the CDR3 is TGTGCCAGCAGTGATGGGCTGCGGACACCCAATCAGCCCCAGCATTTT.

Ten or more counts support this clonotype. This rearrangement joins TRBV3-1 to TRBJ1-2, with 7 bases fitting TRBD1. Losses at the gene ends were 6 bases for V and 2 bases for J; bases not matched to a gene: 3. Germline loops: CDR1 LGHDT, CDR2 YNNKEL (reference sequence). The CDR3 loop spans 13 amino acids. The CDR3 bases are TGTGCCAGCAGATCACAGGGGAACTATGGCTACACCTTC. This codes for CASRSQGNYGYTF.

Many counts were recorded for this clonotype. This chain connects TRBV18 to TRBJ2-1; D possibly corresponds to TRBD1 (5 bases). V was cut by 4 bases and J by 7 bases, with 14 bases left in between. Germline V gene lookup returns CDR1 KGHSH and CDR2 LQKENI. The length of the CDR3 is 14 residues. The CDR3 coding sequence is TGTGCCAGCTCACTCTCTCGTGGGGCAAATGAGCAGTTCTTC. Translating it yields CASSLSRGANEQFF.

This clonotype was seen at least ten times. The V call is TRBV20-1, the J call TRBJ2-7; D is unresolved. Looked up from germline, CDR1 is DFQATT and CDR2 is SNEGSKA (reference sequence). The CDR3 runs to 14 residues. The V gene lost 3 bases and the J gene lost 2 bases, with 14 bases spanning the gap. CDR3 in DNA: TGCAGTGCTAGGCTCCCTCGAGAGCCCTACGAGCAGTACTTC. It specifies CSARLPREPYEQYF.

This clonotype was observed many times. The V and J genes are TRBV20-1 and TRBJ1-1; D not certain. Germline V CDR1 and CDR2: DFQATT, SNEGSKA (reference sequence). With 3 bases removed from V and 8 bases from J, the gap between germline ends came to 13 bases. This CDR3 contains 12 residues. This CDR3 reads CSARYDRTEAFF. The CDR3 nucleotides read TGCAGTGCTAGGTATGATAGGACGGAAGCTTTCTTT.

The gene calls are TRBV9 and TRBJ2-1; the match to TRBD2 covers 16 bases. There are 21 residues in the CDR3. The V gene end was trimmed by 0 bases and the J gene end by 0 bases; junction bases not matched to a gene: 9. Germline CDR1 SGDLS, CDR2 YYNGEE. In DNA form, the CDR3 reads TGTGCCAGCAGCGTAGAGGGGACTAGCGGGAGGGGACAGAGCTCCTACAATGAGCAGTTCTTC. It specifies CASSVEGTSGRGQSSYNEQFF.

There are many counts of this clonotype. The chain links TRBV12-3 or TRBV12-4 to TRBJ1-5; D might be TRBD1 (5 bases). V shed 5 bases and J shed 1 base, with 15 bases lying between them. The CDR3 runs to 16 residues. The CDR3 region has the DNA TGTGCCAGCAGTCTCCGGGGGACCGGGAGCAATCAGCCCCAGCATTTT. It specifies CASSLRGTGSNQPQHF.

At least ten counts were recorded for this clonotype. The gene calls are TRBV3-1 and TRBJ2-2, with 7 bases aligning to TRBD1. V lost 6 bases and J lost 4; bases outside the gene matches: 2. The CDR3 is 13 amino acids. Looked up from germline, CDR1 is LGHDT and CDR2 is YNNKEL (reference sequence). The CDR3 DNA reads TGTGCCAGCAGTTACAGGGGCACCGGGGAGCTGTTTTTT. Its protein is CASSYRGTGELFF.

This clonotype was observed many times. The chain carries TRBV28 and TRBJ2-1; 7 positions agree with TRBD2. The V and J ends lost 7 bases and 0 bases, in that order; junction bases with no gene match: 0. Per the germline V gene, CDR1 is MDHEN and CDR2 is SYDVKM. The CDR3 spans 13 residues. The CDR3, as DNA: TGTGCCAGCACTAGCGGCTCCTACAATGAGCAGTTCTTC. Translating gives CASTSGSYNEQFF.

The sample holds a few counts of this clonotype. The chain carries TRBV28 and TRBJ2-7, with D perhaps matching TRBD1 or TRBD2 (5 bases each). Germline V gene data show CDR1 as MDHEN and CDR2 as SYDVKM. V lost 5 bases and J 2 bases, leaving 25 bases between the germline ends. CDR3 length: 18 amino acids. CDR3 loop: CASSRGPIGTTIPYEQYF. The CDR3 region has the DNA TGTGCCAGCAGTCGTGGTCCGATAGGGACCACCATACCCTACGAGCAGTACTTC.